The 31 T cell receptor beta chains below come from one sample, sequenced in a study of cytomegalovirus exposure and HLA in healthy donors. The study ran its PCR with 60 Vbeta and 13 Jbeta primers. The method was immunoSEQ multiplex PCR; TCRdb's version includes in-frame clones alone and lacks a portion of them. Of roughly 180,000 clones listed, 85% are singletons. Sequencing input: PBMCs. These receptors came from a boy between 2 and 10 years old in good health and CMV-seronegative.

V usage is TRBV18 and J usage is TRBJ2-5; the D gene is possibly TRBD2 (9 bases). CDR1 and CDR2 from the germline V gene are KGHSH and LQKENI. Trimming shortened V by 3 bases and J by 1 base, and 27 bases separated the two germline ends. This CDR3 spans 20 amino acids. The CDR3 DNA sequence: TGTGCCAGCTCACCCTTATGGACAGGGTCTATAGCGGGGGCCCAAGAGACCCAGTACTTC. Translating gives CASSPLWTGSIAGAQETQYF. The whole variable domain, filled in from reference TRBV18 and TRBJ2-5, reads NAGVMQNPRHLVRRRGQEARLRCSPMKGHSHVYWYRQLPEEGLKFMVYLQKENIIDESGMPKERFSAEFPKEGPSILRIQQVVRGDSAAYFCASSPLWTGSIAGAQETQYFGPGTRLLVL.

The chain couples TRBV28 to TRBJ1-1; 9 bases line up with TRBD1. CDR1 is MDHEN, CDR2 SYDVKM, per germline. This CDR3 has 19 residues. The trim removed 1 base at V and 0 bases at J, leaving 12 bases unmatched. CDR3 sequence: CASSLLLRWDRVLNTEAFF. Written as DNA, the CDR3 is TGTGCCAGCAGTTTATTGCTACGTTGGGACAGGGTTCTGAACACTGAAGCTTTCTTT.

This chain joins TRBV10-3 and TRBJ1-6, with a possible D match to TRBD1 (6 bases). The CDR3 loop spans 20 amino acids. In germline, CDR1 is ENHRY, CDR2 SYGVKD. The V end lost 2 bases, the J end lost 0 bases, and 20 bases lay between the germline ends. Written as DNA, the CDR3 is TGTGCCATCAGTGAGACCCCGGACAGAGTTTTTAGCTCCTATAATTCACCCCTCCACTTT. As protein: CAISETPDRVFSSYNSPLHF.

This chain uses TRBV4-1 with TRBJ2-1, with 8 nucleotides matching TRBD2. Per germline, CDR1 MGHRA and CDR2 YSYEKL. This CDR3 has 12 amino acids. V gave up 2 bases and J gave up 10 bases; unmatched junction bases: 1. The CDR3 loop is CASSQLAGEQFF. CDR3 coding DNA: TGCGCCAGCAGCCAATTAGCGGGGGAGCAGTTCTTC.

The chain is built from TRBV4-2 and TRBJ2-1; 8 nucleotides agree with TRBD2. This CDR3 contains 17 residues. The germline CDR1 and CDR2 sequences are LGHNA and YNFKEQ. Germline trimming cut 0 bases from V and 2 bases from J; bases unmatched to any gene: 6. CDR3 sequence: CASSQDGGLGTYNEQFF. CDR3 nucleotide sequence: TGTGCCAGCAGCCAAGACGGGGGACTAGGTACCTACAATGAGCAGTTCTTC.

The chain uses TRBV2 and TRBJ2-5; 10 nucleotides agree with TRBD2. From germline, CDR1 is SNHLY and CDR2 FYNNEI. V shed 5 bases and J 10 bases; nucleotides not matched to a gene: 7. The CDR3 has 13 residues. CDR3: CASSRTSGVIQYF. CDR3 coding DNA: TGTGCCAGCAGTCGGACTAGCGGAGTTATCCAGTACTTC.

This chain connects TRBV11-3 to TRBJ2-1; D perhaps matches TRBD2 (6 bases). Trimming removed 4 bases at V and 8 bases at J, with 12 bases between. Germline CDR1 is SGHNT and CDR2 is YENEEA. This CDR3 spans 13 amino acids. The CDR3 is CASSSGSGYEQFF. The CDR3 region has the DNA TGTGCCAGCAGCTCCGGGAGTGGGTATGAGCAGTTCTTC. The whole variable domain, remainder taken from reference TRBV11-3 and TRBJ2-1, is EAGVVQSPRYKIIEKKQPVAFWCNPISGHNTLYWYLQNLGQGPELLIRYENEEAVDDSQLPKDRFSAERLKGVDSTLKIQPAELGDSAVYLCASSSGSGYEQFFGPGTRLTVL.

The V call is TRBV7-9, the J call TRBJ1-1, with unresolved D. CDR3 length equals 11 residues. Germline values: CDR1 SEHNR, CDR2 FQNEAQ (reference sequence). Trimming pared 4 bases from V and 8 bases from J, leaving 8 bases between. The CDR3 nucleotides read TGTGCCAGCAGCTCCCACGGGGAAGCTTTCTTT. This codes for CASSSHGEAFF.

The chain has TRBV7-2 and TRBJ2-5, with D unresolved. Germline-derived CDR1 and CDR2 are SGHTA and FQGNSA. CDR3 length: 16 residues. Trimming pared 3 bases from V and 1 base from J, leaving 15 bases between. CDR3 sequence (DNA): TGTGCCAGCAGCTTGTCGCGATCGAGGCTCCAAGAGACCCAGTACTTC. Amino acids: CASSLSRSRLQETQYF.

The rearrangement links TRBV7-9 to TRBJ2-5; TRBD2 matches 8 bases. The CDR3 is 16 amino acids. Germline V CDR1 and CDR2: SEHNR, FQNEAQ (reference sequence). The junction had 11 bases not matched to a gene; V was cut back by 4 bases and J by 4 bases. CDR3 protein: CASSSPAGGSGETQYF. CDR3 coding DNA: TGTGCCAGCAGCTCTCCCGCGGGGGGTAGCGGAGAGACCCAGTACTTC. Full variable domain (remainder filled in from reference TRBV7-9 and TRBJ2-5): DTGVSQNPRHKITKRGQNVTFRCDPISEHNRLYWYRQTLGQGPEFLTYFQNEAQLEKSRLLSDRFSAERPKGSFSTLEIQRTEQGDSAMYLCASSSPAGGSGETQYFGPGTRLLVL.

This sequence joins TRBV9 and TRBJ2-7, with D tentatively TRBD1 (6 bases). Germline V gene data show CDR1 as SGDLS and CDR2 as YYNGEE. The CDR3 covers 15 residues. Between the trimmed V and J ends, which lost 0 bases and 7 bases, there was a span of 17 bases. CDR3 nucleotides: TGTGCCAGCAGCGTAGATCCAGGGGTGGGTGGAGAGCAGTACTTC. Its protein is CASSVDPGVGGEQYF.

This clone was recorded only once. The chain recombines TRBV29-1 with TRBJ1-2; TRBD1 matches 11 bases. The germline CDR1 and CDR2 sequences are SQVTM and ANQGSEA. The CDR3 sequence is 14 residues long. V dropped 5 bases and J dropped 6; count of bases not matched to a gene: 8. CDR3 protein: CSVQTGTGGNGYTF. The CDR3 DNA is TGCAGCGTTCAAACCGGGACAGGGGGGAATGGCTACACCTTC.

The gene calls are TRBV5-1 and TRBJ1-3; D uncertain. The germline gives CDR1 SGHRS, CDR2 YFSETQ. This CDR3 comprises 13 residues. The V end was cut by 4 bases, the J end by 6 bases, with 11 bases between. CDR3 region: CASSPSGENTIYF. The DNA of the CDR3 is TGCGCCAGCAGCCCTTCAGGCGAAAACACCATATATTTT. Full variable domain (outside the CDR3, taken from reference TRBV5-1 and TRBJ1-3): KAGVTQTPRYLIKTRGQQVTLSCSPISGHRSVSWYQQTPGQGLQFLFEYFSETQRNKGNFPGRFSGRQFSNSRSEMNVSTLELGDSALYLCASSPSGENTIYFGEGSWLTVV.

The chain recombines TRBV4-2 with TRBJ2-6, with 8 bases identical to TRBD2. With 4 bases clipped from V and 1 base from J, the junction kept 9 bases outside the gene matches. This CDR3 has 18 amino acids. The germline V gene has CDR1 LGHNA and CDR2 YNFKEQ. Written as DNA, the CDR3 is TGTGCCAGCAGCCCCGGTTTAGGGACTAGATCTGGGGCCAACGTCCTGACTTTC. This gives the protein CASSPGLGTRSGANVLTF.

On this clone itself: At one of its ends the junction is not consistent with the germline gene, which may arise from a read error. V and J are TRBV7-9 and TRBJ2-5; D gene unclear. This CDR3 has 12 amino acids. The germline V gene encodes CDR1 SEHNR and CDR2 FQNEAQ (reference sequence). In nucleotides, the CDR3 is TGTTCCAGCAGCCCCACCGGGGAGACCCAGTACTTC. Translating it yields CSSSPTGETQYF.

This rearrangement joins TRBV2 to TRBJ1-2, with D unresolved. The V gene's germline CDR1 is SNHLY and CDR2 FYNNEI. V lost 6 bases and J 1 base, leaving 9 bases between the germline ends. CDR3 size: 13 residues. The CDR3 region is CASRRAINYGYTF. The CDR3 DNA follows: TGTGCCAGCAGGAGAGCGATTAACTATGGCTACACCTTC.

The chain uses TRBV12-2 and TRBJ1-2; the table's TRBD1 call for D was not verified on the DNA. TRBV12-2 is classified as a pseudogene. The CDR3 sequence is 15 residues long. The CDR3 DNA sequence: TGTGCAAGTCGCGACCAGACAGTCCCTTTGCGGGGCTACACCTTC. Protein: CASRDQTVPLRGYTF.

In nucleotides, the CDR3 is TGTGCCAGCAGCCTAGATAGCGGGACGAACACCGGGGAGCTGTTTTTT. Translation gives CASSLDSGTNTGELFF. The chain has TRBV4-2 and TRBJ2-2, with 8 bases identical to TRBD2. The CDR3 contains 16 residues. Trimming removed 4 bases from V and 0 bases from J; junction bases left unmatched: 4. The germline gives CDR1 LGHNA, CDR2 YNFKEQ.

This clone came up a few times. The chain uses TRBV7-8 and TRBJ2-3, with 8 bases lining up with TRBD1. The CDR3 has 14 amino acids. The germline CDR1 and CDR2 sequences are SGHVS and FQNEAQ. The junction had 8 bases not matched to a gene; V was cut back by 6 bases and J by 6 bases. DNA of the CDR3: TGTGCCAGCAGAGACGGACAGGGATCGGATACGCAGTATTTT. It codes for CASRDGQGSDTQYF. Using reference TRBV7-8 and TRBJ2-3 for the parts outside the CDR3, the full variable domain is GAGVSQSPRYKVAKRGQDVALRCDPISGHVSLFWYQQALGQGPEFLTYFQNEAQLDKSGLPSDRFFAERPEGSVSTLKIQRTQQEDSAVYLCASRDGQGSDTQYFGPGTRLTVL.

The chain recombines TRBV7-6 with TRBJ2-1, with 7 bases matching TRBD2. Trimming at V came to 1 base and at J to 0 bases, leaving 6 bases not matched to a gene. In germline, CDR1 is SGHVS, CDR2 FNYEAQ. The CDR3 is made up of 17 amino acids. CDR3 region: CASSLVSGESSYNEQFF. Here the CDR3 DNA reads TGTGCCAGCAGCTTAGTAAGCGGGGAGAGCTCCTACAATGAGCAGTTCTTC.

This chain's CDR3 is CASNRGKGNQPQHF. CDR3 bases: TGTGCCAGCAATAGGGGGAAAGGCAATCAGCCCCAGCATTTT. J is TRBJ1-5 and V is TRBV9; possibly TRBD1 for D (6 bases). This CDR3 is built from 14 residues. Germline-derived CDR1 and CDR2 are SGDLS and YYNGEE. V lost 6 bases and J lost 2, with 12 bases in between.

This clone has just a few counts. V and J are TRBV10-1 and TRBJ2-3; 8 nucleotides line up with TRBD1. After removal of 10 bases from V and 4 bases from J, the junction contained 10 bases not matched to a gene. This CDR3 spans 14 amino acids. Germline-derived CDR1 and CDR2 are WNHNN and SYGVQD (reference sequence). Here the CDR3 reads CATKQDRAADTQYF. The DNA for the CDR3 is TGCGCCACAAAACAGGACAGGGCGGCAGATACGCAGTATTTT.

This rearrangement joins TRBV2 to TRBJ2-5; 7 positions agree with TRBD2. V dropped 3 bases and J dropped 5; count of bases not matched to a gene: 15. Germline V CDR1 and CDR2: SNHLY, FYNNEI. The CDR3 totals 17 residues. The CDR3 region is CASSDYPSGEMGETQYF. The CDR3 DNA reads as TGTGCCAGCAGTGATTACCCTAGCGGTGAGATGGGGGAGACCCAGTACTTC.

This chain joins TRBV28 and TRBJ1-1; 9 bases fit TRBD1. This CDR3 has 14 amino acids. V was pared by 7 bases and J by 1 base, with 4 bases of the junction left unmatched. Per germline, CDR1 MDHEN and CDR2 SYDVKM. CDR3 bases: TGTGCCAGCATCCCGGGACAGGGGAACACTGAAGCTTTCTTT. Protein product: CASIPGQGNTEAFF.

The chain combines TRBV19 with TRBJ1-4; 10 bases are a match to TRBD1. The trim removed 5 bases at V and 6 bases at J, leaving 6 bases unmatched. The germline V gene encodes CDR1 LNHDA and CDR2 SQIVND (reference sequence). This CDR3 has 15 amino acids. The CDR3 DNA follows: TGTGCCAGTAGTTCAGACAGGGGGCTTGATGAAAAACTGTTTTTT. Its protein product is CASSSDRGLDEKLFF.

The CDR3 spells CASIRQGTSDQPQHF. CDR3 DNA sequence: TGTGCCAGCATTCGACAGGGTACTTCGGATCAGCCCCAGCATTTT. The chain joins TRBV28 to TRBJ1-5; 7 bases match TRBD1. The CDR3 is 15 amino acids. Trimming took 7 bases from V and 5 from J; bases not matched to a gene: 11. Germline CDR1 MDHEN, CDR2 SYDVKM.

The chain combines TRBV2 with TRBJ1-4; no definite D call. The CDR3 totals 10 residues. Trimming removed 4 bases from V and 11 bases from J, with 5 bases in between. Per germline, CDR1 SNHLY and CDR2 FYNNEI. This CDR3 reads CASSGLKLFF. As DNA, the CDR3 is TGTGCCAGCAGTGGACTCAAACTGTTTTTT. Complete variable domain (other parts from reference TRBV2 and TRBJ1-4): EPEVTQTPSHQVTQMGQEVILRCVPISNHLYFYWYRQILGQKVEFLVSFYNNEISEKSEIFDDQFSVERPDGSNFTLKIRSTKLEDSAMYFCASSGLKLFFGSGTQLSVL.

The chain carries TRBV27 and TRBJ1-5, with D possibly matching TRBD1 (6 bases). The germline CDR1 and CDR2 sequences are MNHEY and SMNVEV (reference sequence). Trimming took off 6 bases at V and 2 bases at J, with 20 bases between the two ends. The CDR3 sequence is 17 residues long. CDR3 residues: CASRSTGLWVGNQPQHF. The CDR3, as DNA: TGTGCCAGCAGATCCACAGGGTTGTGGGTGGGCAATCAGCCCCAGCATTTT.

This clone has a handful of counts. This chain links TRBV5-1 with TRBJ1-1; TRBD1 matches 9 bases. The CDR3 extends over 18 amino acids. The ends lost 3 bases at V and 1 base at J; junction bases unmatched: 13. Germline-derived CDR1 and CDR2 are SGHRS and YFSETQ. In DNA form, the CDR3 reads TGCGCCAGCAGCTATGGGACAGGGACATCCCCAGAGAACACTGAAGCTTTCTTT. Protein: CASSYGTGTSPENTEAFF.

The V call is TRBV28, the J call TRBJ2-3; TRBD2 matches at 14 bases. Germline values: CDR1 MDHEN, CDR2 SYDVKM. The CDR3 sequence is 17 residues long. V lost 5 bases, J lost 4 bases, and 8 bases stayed unmatched. CDR3 region: CASSGEGLAGVADTQYF. CDR3 DNA: TGTGCCAGCAGTGGCGAGGGACTAGCGGGAGTAGCAGATACGCAGTATTTT. Filled out from reference TRBV28 and TRBJ2-3, the complete variable domain reads DVKVTQSSRYLVKRTGEKVFLECVQDMDHENMFWYRQDPGLGLRLIYFSYDVKMKEKGDIPEGYSVSREKKERFSLILESASTNQTSMYLCASSGEGLAGVADTQYFGPGTRLTVL.

The V gene is TRBV5-1, the J gene TRBJ1-1; 8 bases are a match to TRBD1. Germline V gene sequence: CDR1 SGHRS, CDR2 YFSETQ. This CDR3 contains 15 residues. J lost 1 base, V lost 3 bases, and 5 bases had no gene match. CDR3 sequence: CASSSGQGSNTEAFF. DNA for the CDR3: TGCGCCAGCAGCTCCGGACAGGGTTCGAACACTGAAGCTTTCTTT.